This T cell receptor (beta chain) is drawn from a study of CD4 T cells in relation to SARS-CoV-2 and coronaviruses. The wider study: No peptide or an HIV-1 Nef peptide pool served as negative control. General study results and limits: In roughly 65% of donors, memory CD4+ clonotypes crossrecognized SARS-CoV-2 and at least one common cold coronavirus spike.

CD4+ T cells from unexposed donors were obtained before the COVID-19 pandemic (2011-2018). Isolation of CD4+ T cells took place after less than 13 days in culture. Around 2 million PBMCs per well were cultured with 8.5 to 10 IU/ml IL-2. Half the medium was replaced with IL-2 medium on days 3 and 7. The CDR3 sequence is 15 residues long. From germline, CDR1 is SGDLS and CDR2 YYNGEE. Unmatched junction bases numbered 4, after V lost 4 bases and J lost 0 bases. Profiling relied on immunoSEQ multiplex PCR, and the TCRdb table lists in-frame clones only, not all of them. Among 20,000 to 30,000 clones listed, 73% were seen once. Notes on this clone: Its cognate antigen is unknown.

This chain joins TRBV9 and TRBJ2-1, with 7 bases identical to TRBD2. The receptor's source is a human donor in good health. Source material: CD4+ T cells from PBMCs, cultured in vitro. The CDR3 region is CASSPGGSSYNEQFF. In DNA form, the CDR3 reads TGTGCCAGCAGCCCCGGGGGGAGCTCCTACAATGAGCAGTTCTTC.